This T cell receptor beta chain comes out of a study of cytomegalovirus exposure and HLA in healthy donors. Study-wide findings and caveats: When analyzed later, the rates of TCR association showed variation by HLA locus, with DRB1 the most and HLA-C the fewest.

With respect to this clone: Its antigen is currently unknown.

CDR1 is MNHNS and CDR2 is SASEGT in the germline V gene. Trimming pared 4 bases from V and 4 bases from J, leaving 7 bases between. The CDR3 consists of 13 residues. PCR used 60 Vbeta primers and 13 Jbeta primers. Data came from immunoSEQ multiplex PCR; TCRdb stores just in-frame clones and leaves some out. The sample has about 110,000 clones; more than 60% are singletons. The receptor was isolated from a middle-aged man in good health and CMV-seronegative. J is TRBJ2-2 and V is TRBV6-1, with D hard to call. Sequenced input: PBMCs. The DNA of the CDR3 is TGTGCCAGCAGTGTAGAGATCACCGGGGAGCTGTTTTTT. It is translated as CASSVEITGELFF.